The rows below give T cell receptor beta chains drawn from one sample of a study of shared clonotypes between healthy human individuals. Data came from immunoSEQ multiplex PCR; TCRdb stores just in-frame clones and leaves some out. The sample includes some 490,000 clones, 78% seen only once; the top ten take about 12%. The specimen was PBMCs. These receptors originate from a woman between 40 and 55 years old in good health. Some clones in this sample may be carry-over from other donors' samples. The CDR3 runs from the conserved cysteine through the conserved F or W. The D gene is left open where the match is weak. Clone size, where shown, is once, few, many, or a class for clones that have expanded.

TGTGCCACTACGGGACAGGGAAACACAGATACGCAGTATTTT | CATTGQGNTDTQYF | TRBD1 | few | TRBJ2-3 | TRBV6-1
TGTGCCAGTAGTGAGGGGTACACAGATACGCAGTATTTT | CASSEGYTDTQYF | - | - | TRBJ2-3 | TRBV19
TGTGCCAGCAGCGTAGCCCCAGGGATCGACAATGAGCAGTTCTTC | CASSVAPGIDNEQFF | - | once | TRBJ2-1 | TRBV9
TGTGCCAGCACGGCAAGTCACAGGGTATACACCGGGGAGCTGTTTTTT | CASTASHRVYTGELFF | - | many | TRBJ2-2 | TRBV27
TGCACCAGCAGCCAAGATTTGGTAGCCAACGAGCAGTACTTC | CTSSQDLVANEQYF | - | - | TRBJ2-7 | TRBV1
TGTGCCAGCAAGACAGGGGGAAATGAAAAACTGTTTTTT | CASKTGGNEKLFF | TRBD1 | - | TRBJ1-4 | TRBV28
TGCAGCGTTCCCGGACAGGTCCAAGAGACCCAGTACTTC | CSVPGQVQETQYF | TRBD1 | - | TRBJ2-5 | TRBV29-1
TGTGCCAGCAGCTCGGGGAGGGGGGGCACTGAAGCTTTCTTT | CASSSGRGGTEAFF | - | - | TRBJ1-1 | TRBV5-6
TGCAGCGTGGAAACCGACAGGGGAAACTATGGCTACACCTTC | CSVETDRGNYGYTF | TRBD1 | - | TRBJ1-2 | TRBV29-1
TGTGCCAGCAGCGTAGCTGGTGGGATTGTAAATGAGCAGTTCTTC | CASSVAGGIVNEQFF | - | - | TRBJ2-1 | TRBV9
TGTGCCAGCAGCTTAGGGGCGACCTCGGGGGAAAAACTGTTTTTT | CASSLGATSGEKLFF | - | - | TRBJ1-4 | TRBV7-9
TGTGCTAGTGGCCCCGGGAGCATCTACAATGAGCAGTTCTTC | CASGPGSIYNEQFF | - | - | TRBJ2-1 | TRBV12-5
TGTGCCAGTAGTAGAAGAACGATAGGGGGCAGGTACGAGCAGTACTTC | CASSRRTIGGRYEQYF | TRBD1 | once | TRBJ2-7 | TRBV19
TGTGCCAGCAGTGGACGGGCCCTTTGGGGCTACACCTTC | CASSGRALWGYTF | - | - | TRBJ1-2 | TRBV2
TGTGCCAGCAGTCCCTTGCGGGACACAGATACGCAGTATTTT | CASSPLRDTDTQYF | - | - | TRBJ2-3 | TRBV6-1
TGTGCCAGCAGCTCCGATCCGAACACCGGGGAGCTGTTTTTT | CASSSDPNTGELFF | - | - | TRBJ2-2 | TRBV5-5
TGTGCCAGTAGTAGAGATGGCAATCAGCCCCAGCATTTT | CASSRDGNQPQHF | - | - | TRBJ1-5 | TRBV19